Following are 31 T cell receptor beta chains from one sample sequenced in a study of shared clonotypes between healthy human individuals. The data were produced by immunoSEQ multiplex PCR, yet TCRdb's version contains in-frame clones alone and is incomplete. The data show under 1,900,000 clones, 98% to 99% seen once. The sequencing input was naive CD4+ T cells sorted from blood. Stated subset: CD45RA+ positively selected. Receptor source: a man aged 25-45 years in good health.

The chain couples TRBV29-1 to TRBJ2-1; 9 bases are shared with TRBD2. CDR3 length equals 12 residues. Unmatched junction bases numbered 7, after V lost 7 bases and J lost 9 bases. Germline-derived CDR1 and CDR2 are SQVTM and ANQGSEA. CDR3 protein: CSAGTSPAEQFF. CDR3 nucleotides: TGCAGCGCCGGGACTAGCCCCGCTGAGCAGTTCTTC.

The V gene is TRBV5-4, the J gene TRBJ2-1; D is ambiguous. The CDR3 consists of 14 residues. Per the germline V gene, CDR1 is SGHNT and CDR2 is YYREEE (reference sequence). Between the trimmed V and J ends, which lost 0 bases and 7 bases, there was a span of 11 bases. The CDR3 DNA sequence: TGTGCCAGCAGCTTGGGACCAAGGGCTAATGAGCAGTTCTTC. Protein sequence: CASSLGPRANEQFF.

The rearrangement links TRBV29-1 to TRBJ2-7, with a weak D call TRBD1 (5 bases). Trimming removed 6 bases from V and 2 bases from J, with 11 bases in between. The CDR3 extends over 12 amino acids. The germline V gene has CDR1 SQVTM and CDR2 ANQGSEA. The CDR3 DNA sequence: TGCAGCGTCAGACAGCAAACCTACGAGCAGTACTTC. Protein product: CSVRQQTYEQYF.

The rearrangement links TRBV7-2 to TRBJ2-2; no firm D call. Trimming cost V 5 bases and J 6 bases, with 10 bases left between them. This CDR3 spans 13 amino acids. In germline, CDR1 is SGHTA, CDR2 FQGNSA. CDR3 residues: CASSAVPPGELFF. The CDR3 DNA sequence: TGTGCCAGCAGCGCCGTGCCCCCCGGGGAGCTGTTTTTT.

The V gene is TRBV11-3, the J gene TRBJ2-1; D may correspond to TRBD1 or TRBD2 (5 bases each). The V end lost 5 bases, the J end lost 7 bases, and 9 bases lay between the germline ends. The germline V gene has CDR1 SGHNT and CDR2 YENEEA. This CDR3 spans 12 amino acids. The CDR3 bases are TGTGCCAGCAGCGTCAGGGAGAATGAGCAGTTCTTC. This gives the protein CASSVRENEQFF. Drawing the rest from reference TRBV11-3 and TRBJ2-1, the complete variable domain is EAGVVQSPRYKIIEKKQPVAFWCNPISGHNTLYWYLQNLGQGPELLIRYENEEAVDDSQLPKDRFSAERLKGVDSTLKIQPAELGDSAVYLCASSVRENEQFFGPGTRLTVL.

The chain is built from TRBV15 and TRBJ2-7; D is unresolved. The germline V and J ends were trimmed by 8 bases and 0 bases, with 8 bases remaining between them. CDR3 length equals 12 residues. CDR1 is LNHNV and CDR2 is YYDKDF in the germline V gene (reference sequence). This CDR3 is CATGQSSYEQYF. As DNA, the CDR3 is TGTGCCACCGGGCAGAGCTCCTACGAGCAGTACTTC.

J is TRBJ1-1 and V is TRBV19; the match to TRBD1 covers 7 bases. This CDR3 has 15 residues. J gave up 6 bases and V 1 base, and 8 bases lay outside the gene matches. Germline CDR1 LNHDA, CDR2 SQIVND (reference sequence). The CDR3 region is CASSIGGTQGAEAFF. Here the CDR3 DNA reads TGTGCCAGTAGTATAGGAGGCACCCAGGGGGCTGAAGCTTTCTTT.

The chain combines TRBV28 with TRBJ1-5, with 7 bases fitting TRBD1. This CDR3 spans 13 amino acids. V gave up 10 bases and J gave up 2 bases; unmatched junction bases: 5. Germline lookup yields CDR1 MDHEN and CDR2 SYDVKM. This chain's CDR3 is CATLDRGNQPQHF. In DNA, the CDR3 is TGTGCCACCCTAGACAGGGGCAATCAGCCCCAGCATTTT.

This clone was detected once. The CDR3 protein is CASSFSDGYYEQYF. CDR3 DNA: TGTGCCAGCAGTTTCTCCGACGGGTATTACGAGCAGTACTTC. The chain carries TRBV28 and TRBJ2-7; D call uncertain. Trimming took 3 bases from V and 4 from J, leaving 13 bases between them. The V gene's germline CDR1 is MDHEN and CDR2 SYDVKM. The CDR3 sequence is 14 residues long.

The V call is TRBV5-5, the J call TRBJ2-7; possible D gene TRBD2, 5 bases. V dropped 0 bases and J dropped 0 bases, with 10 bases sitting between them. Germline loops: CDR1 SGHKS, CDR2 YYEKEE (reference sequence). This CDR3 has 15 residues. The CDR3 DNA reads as TGTGCCAGCAGCTTGGAGGGAGTCCGCTCCTACGAGCAGTACTTC. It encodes CASSLEGVRSYEQYF.

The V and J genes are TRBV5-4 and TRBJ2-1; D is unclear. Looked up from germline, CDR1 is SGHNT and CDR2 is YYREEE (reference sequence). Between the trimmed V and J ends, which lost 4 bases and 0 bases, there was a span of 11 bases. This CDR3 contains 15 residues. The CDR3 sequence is CASSPTSFSYNEQFF. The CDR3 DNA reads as TGTGCCAGCAGCCCAACTTCTTTCTCCTACAATGAGCAGTTCTTC.

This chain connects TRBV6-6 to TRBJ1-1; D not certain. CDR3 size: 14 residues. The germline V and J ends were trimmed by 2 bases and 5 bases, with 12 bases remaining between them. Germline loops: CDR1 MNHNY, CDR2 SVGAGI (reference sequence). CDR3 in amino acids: CASSYGRAETEAFF. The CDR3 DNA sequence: TGTGCCAGCAGTTACGGCCGGGCGGAGACTGAAGCTTTCTTT.

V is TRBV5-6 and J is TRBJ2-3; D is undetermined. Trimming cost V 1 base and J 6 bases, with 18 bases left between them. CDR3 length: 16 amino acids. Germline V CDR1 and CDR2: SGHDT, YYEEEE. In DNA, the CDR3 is TGTGCCAGCAGCTTGAGGTCGGGCGGCCCCTGGGATACGCAGTATTTT. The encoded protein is CASSLRSGGPWDTQYF.

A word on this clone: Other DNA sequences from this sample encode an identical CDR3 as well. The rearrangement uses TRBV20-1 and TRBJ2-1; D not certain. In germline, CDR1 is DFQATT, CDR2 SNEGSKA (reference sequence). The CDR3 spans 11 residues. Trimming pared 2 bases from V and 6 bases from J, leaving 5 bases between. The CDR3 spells CSARMVNEQFF. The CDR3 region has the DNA TGCAGTGCTAGAATGGTCAATGAGCAGTTCTTC.

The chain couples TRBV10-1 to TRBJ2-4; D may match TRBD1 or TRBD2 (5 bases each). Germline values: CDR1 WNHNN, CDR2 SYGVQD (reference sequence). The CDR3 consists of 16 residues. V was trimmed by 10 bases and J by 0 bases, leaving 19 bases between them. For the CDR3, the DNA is TGCGCCAACCGCCCCCGGGACCGATTAGCCAAAAACATTCAGTACTTC. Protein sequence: CANRPRDRLAKNIQYF.

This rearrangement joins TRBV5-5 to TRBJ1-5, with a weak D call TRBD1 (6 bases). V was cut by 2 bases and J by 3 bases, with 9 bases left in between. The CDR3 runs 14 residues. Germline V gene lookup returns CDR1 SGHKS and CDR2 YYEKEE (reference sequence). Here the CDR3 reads CASSFGQTNQPQHF. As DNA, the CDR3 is TGTGCCAGCAGCTTCGGACAGACCAATCAGCCCCAGCATTTT. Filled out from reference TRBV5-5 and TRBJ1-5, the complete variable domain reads DAGVTQSPTHLIKTRGQQVTLRCSPISGHKSVSWYQQVLGQGPQFIFQYYEKEERGRGNFPDRFSARQFPNYSSELNVNALLLGDSALYLCASSFGQTNQPQHFGDGTRLSIL.

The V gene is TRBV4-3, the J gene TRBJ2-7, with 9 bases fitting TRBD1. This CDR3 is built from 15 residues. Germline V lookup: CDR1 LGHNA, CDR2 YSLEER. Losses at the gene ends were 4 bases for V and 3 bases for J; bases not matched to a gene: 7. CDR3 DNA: TGCGCCAGCAGCCCTACGACAGGGGGTTTCTACGAGCAGTACTTC. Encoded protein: CASSPTTGGFYEQYF.

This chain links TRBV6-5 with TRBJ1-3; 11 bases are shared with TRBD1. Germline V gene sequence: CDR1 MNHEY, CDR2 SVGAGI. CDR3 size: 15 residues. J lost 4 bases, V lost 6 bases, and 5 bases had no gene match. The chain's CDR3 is CASSRGTGGGNTIYF. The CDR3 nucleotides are TGTGCCAGCAGCCGTGGGACAGGGGGAGGAAACACCATATATTTT.

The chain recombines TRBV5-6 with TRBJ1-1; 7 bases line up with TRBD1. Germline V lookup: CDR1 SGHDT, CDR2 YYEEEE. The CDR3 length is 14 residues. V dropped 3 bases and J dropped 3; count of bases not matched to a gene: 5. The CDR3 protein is CASSSRQGDTEAFF. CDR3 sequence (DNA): TGTGCCAGCAGCTCGAGACAGGGCGACACTGAAGCTTTCTTT. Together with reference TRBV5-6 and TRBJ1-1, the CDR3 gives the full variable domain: DAGVTQSPTHLIKTRGQQVTLRCSPKSGHDTVSWYQQALGQGPQFIFQYYEEEERQRGNFPDRFSGHQFPNYSSELNVNALLLGDSALYLCASSSRQGDTEAFFGQGTRLTVV.

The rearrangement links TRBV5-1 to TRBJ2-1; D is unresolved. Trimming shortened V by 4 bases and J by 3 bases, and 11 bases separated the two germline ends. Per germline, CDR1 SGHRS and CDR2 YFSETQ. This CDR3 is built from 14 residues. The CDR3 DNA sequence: TGCGCCAGCAGCGTAGGGTCGGGCTACAATGAGCAGTTCTTC. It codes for CASSVGSGYNEQFF.

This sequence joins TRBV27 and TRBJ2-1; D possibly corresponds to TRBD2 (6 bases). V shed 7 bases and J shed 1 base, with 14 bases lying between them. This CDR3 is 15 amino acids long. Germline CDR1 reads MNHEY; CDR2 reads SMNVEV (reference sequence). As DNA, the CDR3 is TGTGCCAGCAACTTCCGTGCGGGGTCCTACAATGAGCAGTTCTTC. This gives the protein CASNFRAGSYNEQFF.

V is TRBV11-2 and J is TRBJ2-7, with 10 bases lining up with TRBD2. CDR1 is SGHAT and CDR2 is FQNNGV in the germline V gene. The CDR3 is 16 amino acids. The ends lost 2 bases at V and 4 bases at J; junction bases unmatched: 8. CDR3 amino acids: CASSLSSGSRSYEQYF. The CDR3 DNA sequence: TGTGCCAGCAGCTTATCTAGCGGGAGTCGAAGTTACGAGCAGTACTTC.

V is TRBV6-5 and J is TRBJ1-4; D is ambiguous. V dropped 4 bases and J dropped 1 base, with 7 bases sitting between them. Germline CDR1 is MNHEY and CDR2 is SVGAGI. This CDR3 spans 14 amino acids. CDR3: CASSSLVTNEKLFF. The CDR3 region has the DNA TGTGCCAGCAGTTCACTAGTAACTAATGAAAAACTGTTTTTT.

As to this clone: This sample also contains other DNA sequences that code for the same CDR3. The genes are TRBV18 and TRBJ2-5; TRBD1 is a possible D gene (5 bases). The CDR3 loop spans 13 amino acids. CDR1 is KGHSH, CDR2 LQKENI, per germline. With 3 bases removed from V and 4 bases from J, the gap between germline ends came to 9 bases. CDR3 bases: TGTGCCAGCTCACCGGCAGGGCTAGAGACCCAGTACTTC. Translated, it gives CASSPAGLETQYF.

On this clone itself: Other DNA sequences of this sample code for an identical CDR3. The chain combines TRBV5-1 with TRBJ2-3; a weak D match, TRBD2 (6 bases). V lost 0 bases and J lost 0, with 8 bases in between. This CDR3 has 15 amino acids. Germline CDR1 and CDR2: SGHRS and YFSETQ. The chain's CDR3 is CASSLAGTSTDTQYF. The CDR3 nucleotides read TGCGCCAGCAGCTTGGCGGGGACTAGCACAGATACGCAGTATTTT.

CDR3 sequence (DNA): TGTGCCAGCATGCCGACTAGCCGAAAGAACAATGAGCAGTTCTTC. This encodes CASMPTSRKNNEQFF. The chain employs TRBV7-6 and TRBJ2-1; 7 bases match TRBD2. The junction had 11 bases not matched to a gene; V was cut back by 7 bases and J by 5 bases. The germline V gene encodes CDR1 SGHVS and CDR2 FNYEAQ. The CDR3 runs 15 residues.

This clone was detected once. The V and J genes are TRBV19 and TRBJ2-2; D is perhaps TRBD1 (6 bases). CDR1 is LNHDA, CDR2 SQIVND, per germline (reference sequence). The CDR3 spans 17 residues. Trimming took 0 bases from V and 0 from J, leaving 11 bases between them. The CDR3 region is CASSIDHRTANTGELFF. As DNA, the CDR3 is TGTGCCAGTAGTATAGATCACAGGACAGCGAACACCGGGGAGCTGTTTTTT.

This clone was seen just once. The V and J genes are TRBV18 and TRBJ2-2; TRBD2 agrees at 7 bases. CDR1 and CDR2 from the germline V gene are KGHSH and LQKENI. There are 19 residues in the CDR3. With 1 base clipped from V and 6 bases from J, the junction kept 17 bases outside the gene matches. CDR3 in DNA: TGTGCCAGCTCACCACTACCCCCTGCCAGCGGGAAGGGACCCGGGGAGCTGTTTTTT. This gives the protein CASSPLPPASGKGPGELFF.

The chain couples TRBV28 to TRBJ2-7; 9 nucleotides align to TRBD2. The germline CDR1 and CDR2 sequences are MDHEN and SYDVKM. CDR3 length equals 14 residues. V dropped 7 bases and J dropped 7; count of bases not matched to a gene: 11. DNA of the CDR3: TGTGCCAGCATCCCTCGGCGGGAGGGCGGGGAGCAGTACTTC. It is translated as CASIPRREGGEQYF.

CDR3 amino acids: CASSLGTSGRRSYEQYF. DNA of the CDR3: TGTGCCAGCAGCTTAGGGACTAGCGGGAGGCGTTCCTACGAGCAGTACTTC. This rearrangement joins TRBV11-2 to TRBJ2-7; 14 bases agree with TRBD2. The CDR3 totals 17 residues. Germline V lookup: CDR1 SGHAT, CDR2 FQNNGV. V dropped 1 base and J dropped 1; count of bases not matched to a gene: 3.

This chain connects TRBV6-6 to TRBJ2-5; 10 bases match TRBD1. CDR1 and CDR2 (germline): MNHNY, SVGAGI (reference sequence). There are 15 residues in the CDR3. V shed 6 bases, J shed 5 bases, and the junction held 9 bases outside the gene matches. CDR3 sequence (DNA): TGTGCCAGCAGCCCCCGGGACAGGGGATCGGAGACCCAGTACTTC. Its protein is CASSPRDRGSETQYF.